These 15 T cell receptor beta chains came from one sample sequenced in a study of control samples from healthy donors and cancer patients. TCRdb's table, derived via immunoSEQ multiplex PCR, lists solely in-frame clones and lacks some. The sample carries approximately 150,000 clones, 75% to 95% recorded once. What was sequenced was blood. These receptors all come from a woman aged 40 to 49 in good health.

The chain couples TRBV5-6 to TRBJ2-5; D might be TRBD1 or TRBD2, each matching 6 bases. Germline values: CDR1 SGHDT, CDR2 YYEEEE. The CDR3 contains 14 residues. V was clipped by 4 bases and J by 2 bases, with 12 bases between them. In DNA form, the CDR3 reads TGTGCCAGCAGCCGTGGGGGGCTGCAAGAGACCCAGTACTTC. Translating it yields CASSRGGLQETQYF.

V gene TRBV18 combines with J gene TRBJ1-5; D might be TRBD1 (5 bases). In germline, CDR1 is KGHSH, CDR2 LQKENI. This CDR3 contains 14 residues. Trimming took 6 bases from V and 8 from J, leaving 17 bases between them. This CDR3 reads CASSPRAAAEPQHF. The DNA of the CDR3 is TGTGCCAGCTCCCCCAGGGCCGCCGCGGAGCCCCAGCATTTT.

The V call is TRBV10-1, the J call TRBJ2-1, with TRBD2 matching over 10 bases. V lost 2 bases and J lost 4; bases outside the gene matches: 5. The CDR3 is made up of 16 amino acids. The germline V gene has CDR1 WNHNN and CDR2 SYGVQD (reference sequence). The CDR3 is CASSEPSGGGYNEQFF. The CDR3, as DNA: TGCGCCAGCAGTGAGCCTAGCGGGGGAGGATACAATGAGCAGTTCTTC.

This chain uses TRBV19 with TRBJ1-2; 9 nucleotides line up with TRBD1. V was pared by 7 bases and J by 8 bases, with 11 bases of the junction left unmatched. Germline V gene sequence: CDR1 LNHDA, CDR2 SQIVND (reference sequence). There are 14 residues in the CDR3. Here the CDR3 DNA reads TGTGCCAGTACGGGACAGGGAGCCGTTAGGGGCTACACCTTC. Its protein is CASTGQGAVRGYTF.

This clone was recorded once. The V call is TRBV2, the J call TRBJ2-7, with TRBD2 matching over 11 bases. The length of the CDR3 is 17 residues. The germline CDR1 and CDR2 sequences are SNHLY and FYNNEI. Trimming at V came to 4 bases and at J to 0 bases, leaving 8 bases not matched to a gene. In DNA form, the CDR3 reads TGTGCCAGCAGTGCAGATAGCGGGGGGGGCGGCTCCTACGAGCAGTACTTC. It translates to CASSADSGGGGSYEQYF.

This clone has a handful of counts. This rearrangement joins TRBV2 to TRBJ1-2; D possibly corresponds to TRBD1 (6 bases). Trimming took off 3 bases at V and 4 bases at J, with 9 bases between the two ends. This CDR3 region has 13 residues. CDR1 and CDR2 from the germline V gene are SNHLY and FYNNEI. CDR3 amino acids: CASSDIQGYGYTF. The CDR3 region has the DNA TGTGCCAGCAGTGATATACAGGGCTATGGCTACACCTTC. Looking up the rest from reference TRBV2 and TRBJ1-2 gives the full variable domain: EPEVTQTPSHQVTQMGQEVILRCVPISNHLYFYWYRQILGQKVEFLVSFYNNEISEKSEIFDDQFSVERPDGSNFTLKIRSTKLEDSAMYFCASSDIQGYGYTFGSGTRLTVV.

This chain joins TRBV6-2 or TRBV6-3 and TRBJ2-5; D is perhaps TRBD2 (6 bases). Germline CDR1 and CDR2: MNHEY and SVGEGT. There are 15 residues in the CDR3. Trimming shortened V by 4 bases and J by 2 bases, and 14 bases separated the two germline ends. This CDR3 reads CASSFRDSTQETQYF. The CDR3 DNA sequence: TGTGCCAGCAGTTTCCGGGACTCTACTCAAGAGACCCAGTACTTC.

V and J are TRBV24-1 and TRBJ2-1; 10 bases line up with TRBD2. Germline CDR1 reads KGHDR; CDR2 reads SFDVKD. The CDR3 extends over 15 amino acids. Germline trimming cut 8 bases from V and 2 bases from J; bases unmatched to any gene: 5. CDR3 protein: CATTPAGGPYNEQFF. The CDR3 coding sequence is TGTGCCACCACTCCAGCGGGGGGGCCCTACAATGAGCAGTTCTTC.

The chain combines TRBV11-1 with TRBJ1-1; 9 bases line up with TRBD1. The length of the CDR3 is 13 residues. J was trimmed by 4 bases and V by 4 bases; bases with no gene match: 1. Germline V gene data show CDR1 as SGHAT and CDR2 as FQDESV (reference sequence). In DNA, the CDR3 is TGTGCCAGCAGCTCGGGACAGGGCACTGAAGCTTTCTTT. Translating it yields CASSSGQGTEAFF.

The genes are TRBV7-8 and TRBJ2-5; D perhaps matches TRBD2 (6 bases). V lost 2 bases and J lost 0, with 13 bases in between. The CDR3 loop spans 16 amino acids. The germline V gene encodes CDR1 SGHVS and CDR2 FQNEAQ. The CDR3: CASSLFGGANQETQYF. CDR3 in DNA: TGTGCCAGCAGCTTATTCGGCGGGGCAAACCAAGAGACCCAGTACTTC.

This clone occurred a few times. The CDR3 DNA is TGTGCCAGCTCACCACTGGCTTCGGGAGGGAGGAACACTGAAGCTTTCTTT. Its protein product is CASSPLASGGRNTEAFF. The chain recombines TRBV18 with TRBJ1-1; D remains ambiguous. CDR3 length: 17 amino acids. Germline V CDR1 and CDR2: KGHSH, LQKENI. V was cut by 1 base and J by 1 base, with 16 bases left in between.

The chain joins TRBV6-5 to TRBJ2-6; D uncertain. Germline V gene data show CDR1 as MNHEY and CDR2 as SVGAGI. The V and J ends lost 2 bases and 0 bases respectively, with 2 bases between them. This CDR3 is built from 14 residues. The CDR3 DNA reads TGTGCCAGCAGTTACGGCTCTGGGGCCAACGTCCTGACTTTC. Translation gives CASSYGSGANVLTF.

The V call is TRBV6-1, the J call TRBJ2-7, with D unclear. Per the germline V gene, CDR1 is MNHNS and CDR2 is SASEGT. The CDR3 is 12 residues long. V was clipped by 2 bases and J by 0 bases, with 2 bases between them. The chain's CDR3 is CASSENSYEQYF. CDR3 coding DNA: TGTGCCAGCAGTGAAAACTCCTACGAGCAGTACTTC.

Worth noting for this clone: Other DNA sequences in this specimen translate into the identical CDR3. The CDR3 DNA is TGCGCCAGCAGCTTGGGAGGCAGCACAGATACGCAGTATTTT. This encodes CASSLGGSTDTQYF. J is TRBJ2-3 and V is TRBV5-1, with D unresolved. The CDR3 has 14 amino acids. Trimming pared 0 bases from V and 0 bases from J, leaving 5 bases between. Germline V gene lookup returns CDR1 SGHRS and CDR2 YFSETQ.

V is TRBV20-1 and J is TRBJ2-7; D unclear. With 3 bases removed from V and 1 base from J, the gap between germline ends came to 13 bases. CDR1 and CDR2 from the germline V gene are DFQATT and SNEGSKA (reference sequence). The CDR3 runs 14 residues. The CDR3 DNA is TGCAGTGCTAGTGCTAAATTGCGGTCCTACGAGCAGTACTTC. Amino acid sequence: CSASAKLRSYEQYF.